Listed below are T cell receptor beta chains from one sample, sequenced in a study of PD-1 blockade in classical Hodgkin lymphoma. Assay: immunoSEQ multiplex PCR; the TCRdb copy retains only in-frame clones and omits some. The sample holds about 110,000 clones, 80% to 90% seen once. The sample here was peripheral blood mononuclear cells (PBMCs), taken before the second cycle of nivolumab. These receptors came from a human donor with classical Hodgkin lymphoma. The CDR3 runs from the conserved cysteine through the conserved F or W. The order of the fields is J gene, V gene, clone size, D gene, CDR3 protein, CDR3 DNA. The D gene is left open where the match is weak. The size entry is marked missing in some rows and otherwise reads once, few, many or a size class.

J: TRBJ1-1; V: TRBV29-1; size: -; D: -; CDR3: CSVEEGMNTEAFF; DNA: TGCAGCGTTGAAGAGGGGATGAACACTGAAGCTTTCTTT
J: TRBJ1-2; V: TRBV19; size: -; D: TRBD1; CDR3: CASSWGQGDYGYTF; DNA: TGTGCCAGTAGTTGGGGACAGGGTGATTATGGCTACACCTTC
J: TRBJ1-1; V: TRBV7-7; size: -; D: -; CDR3: CASSLDHIRDGNTEAFF; DNA: TGTGCCAGCAGCCTTGACCATATCCGGGACGGGAACACTGAAGCTTTCTTT
J: TRBJ1-1; V: TRBV7-9; size: -; D: -; CDR3: CASSPSWQNTEAFF; DNA: TGTGCCAGCAGCCCATCCTGGCAGAACACTGAAGCTTTCTTT
J: TRBJ1-2; V: TRBV5-4; size: -; D: -; CDR3: CASRESGGSNYGYTF; DNA: TGTGCCAGCAGAGAATCGGGGGGCAGCAACTATGGCTACACCTTC
J: TRBJ2-7; V: TRBV5-1; size: -; D: -; CDR3: CASSLAVGQSPYEQYF; DNA: TGCGCCAGCAGCTTGGCCGTGGGGCAGTCGCCCTACGAGCAGTACTTC
J: TRBJ2-1; V: TRBV7-6; size: -; D: -; CDR3: CASSLLIVSGQNEQFF; DNA: TGTGCCAGCAGCTTATTGATAGTCTCGGGACAAAACGAGCAGTTCTTC
J: TRBJ2-2; V: TRBV12-5; size: -; D: TRBD1; CDR3: CASGLEQGANTGELFF; DNA: TGTGCTAGTGGTTTGGAACAGGGGGCGAACACCGGGGAGCTGTTTTTT
J: TRBJ1-4; V: TRBV7-9; size: -; D: -; CDR3: CASSFDGRRGRNEKLFF; DNA: TGTGCCAGCAGCTTCGACGGGAGACGGGGGCGCAATGAAAAACTGTTTTTT
J: TRBJ1-4; V: TRBV9; size: -; D: -; CDR3: CASKATAATNEKLFF; DNA: TGTGCCAGCAAAGCAACAGCTGCAACTAATGAAAAACTGTTTTTT
J: TRBJ1-4; V: TRBV5-4; size: -; D: TRBD1; CDR3: CASSLDRGSNEKLFF; DNA: TGTGCCAGCAGCTTGGACAGGGGGAGTAATGAAAAACTGTTTTTT
J: TRBJ2-7; V: TRBV28; size: -; D: -; CDR3: CASTTSFYEQYF; DNA: TGTGCCAGTACGACTAGTTTTTACGAGCAGTACTTC
J: TRBJ2-1; V: TRBV10-1; size: -; D: TRBD2; CDR3: CASSSGTRLDEQFF; DNA: TGCGCCAGCAGCTCCGGGACTAGATTGGATGAGCAGTTCTTC
J: TRBJ1-5; V: TRBV19; size: -; D: TRBD1; CDR3: CASSIGDRANQPQHF; DNA: TGTGCCAGTAGTATAGGGGACAGGGCCAATCAGCCCCAGCATTTT
J: TRBJ2-3; V: TRBV4-3; size: once; D: TRBD2; CDR3: CASSRQIAGATDTQYF; DNA: TGCGCCAGCAGCCGTCAAATAGCGGGGGCCACAGATACGCAGTATTTT
J: TRBJ2-5; V: TRBV19; size: -; D: TRBD2; CDR3: CASSRTSGSKTQYF; DNA: TGTGCCAGTAGTAGGACTAGCGGGAGTAAGACCCAGTACTTC
J: TRBJ2-5; V: TRBV11-3; size: once; D: TRBD1; CDR3: CASSLRQGKETQYF; DNA: TGTGCCAGCAGCCTCCGACAGGGAAAAGAGACCCAGTACTTC
J: TRBJ1-4; V: TRBV14; size: -; D: -; CDR3: CASSQDAGATNEKLFF; DNA: TGTGCCAGCAGCCAAGATGCGGGGGCAACTAATGAAAAACTGTTTTTT
J: TRBJ1-4; V: TRBV14; size: -; D: TRBD1; CDR3: CASSHRRTGLNEKLFF; DNA: TGTGCCAGCAGCCACCGCAGGACAGGCCTAAATGAAAAACTGTTTTTT
J: TRBJ1-5; V: TRBV12-5; size: once; D: TRBD1; CDR3: CASGLVGTANQPQHF; DNA: TGTGCTAGTGGTTTGGTGGGGACAGCAAATCAGCCCCAGCATTTT
J: TRBJ1-5; V: TRBV18; size: -; D: -; CDR3: CASSDQLEEPPQHF; DNA: TGTGCCAGCTCAGACCAACTCGAGGAGCCGCCCCAGCATTTT
J: TRBJ2-3; V: TRBV11-2; size: -; D: -; CDR3: CASSLSVLSTDTQYF; DNA: TGTGCCAGCAGCTTATCAGTTTTATCCACAGATACGCAGTATTTT
J: TRBJ2-1; V: TRBV6-5; size: -; D: TRBD2; CDR3: CASSSRTSGRVNEQFF; DNA: TGTGCCAGCAGTTCTCGGACTAGCGGGAGGGTCAATGAGCAGTTCTTC
J: TRBJ2-3; V: TRBV29-1; size: -; D: TRBD2; CDR3: CSVENSGESTDTQYF; DNA: TGCAGCGTTGAAAATAGCGGGGAAAGCACAGATACGCAGTATTTT
J: TRBJ2-7; V: TRBV6-5; size: -; D: TRBD1; CDR3: CATLGQGVSEQYF; DNA: TGTGCCACCTTAGGACAGGGCGTCTCCGAGCAGTACTTC
J: TRBJ2-7; V: TRBV7-2; size: -; D: TRBD2; CDR3: CASSSPGLRHEQYF; DNA: TGTGCCAGCAGCTCCCCGGGACTACGCCACGAGCAGTACTTC
J: TRBJ2-2; V: TRBV4-2; size: -; D: -; CDR3: CASSPRKGKVGELFF; DNA: TGTGCCAGCAGCCCCCGCAAAGGGAAGGTCGGGGAGCTGTTTTTT
J: TRBJ1-4; V: TRBV6-1; size: -; D: -; CDR3: CASRGGRRYEKLFF; DNA: TGTGCCAGCAGGGGTGGCCGACGATATGAAAAACTGTTTTTT
J: TRBJ2-3; V: TRBV27; size: -; D: TRBD1; CDR3: CASRVTGLTDTQYF; DNA: TGTGCCAGCAGAGTGACAGGGCTCACAGATACGCAGTATTTT
J: TRBJ1-4; V: TRBV6-1; size: -; D: -; CDR3: CASTPTATNEKLFF; DNA: TGTGCCAGCACCCCGACTGCAACTAATGAAAAACTGTTTTTT
J: TRBJ2-7; V: TRBV21-1; size: -; D: -; CDR3: CASNLGGQISYEQYF; DNA: TGTGCCAGCAACCTGGGGGGACAAATTTCCTACGAGCAGTACTTC
J: TRBJ2-7; V: TRBV29-1; size: -; D: -; CDR3: CSVAPRVVLGSYEQYF; DNA: TGCAGCGTTGCCCCCAGGGTTGTCTTGGGCTCCTACGAGCAGTACTTC
J: TRBJ2-2; V: TRBV30; size: -; D: TRBD2; CDR3: CAWSAAGVGGELFF; DNA: TGTGCCTGGAGTGCTGCGGGAGTTGGCGGGGAGCTGTTTTTT
J: TRBJ2-5; V: TRBV6-6; size: -; D: -; CDR3: CASSYGQTYQETQYF; DNA: TGTGCCAGCAGTTACGGGCAGACGTACCAAGAGACCCAGTACTTC
J: TRBJ1-5; V: TRBV30; size: -; D: -; CDR3: CAWSVQEGIQPQHF; DNA: TGTGCCTGGAGTGTACAGGAAGGGATTCAGCCCCAGCATTTT
J: TRBJ1-1; V: TRBV6-5; size: -; D: -; CDR3: CASSTPGHLNTEAFF; DNA: TGTGCCAGCAGTACTCCGGGACACTTGAACACTGAAGCTTTCTTT
J: TRBJ2-7; V: TRBV7-2; size: -; D: TRBD1; CDR3: CASSLVQGTYEQYF; DNA: TGTGCCAGCAGCTTAGTACAGGGGACCTACGAGCAGTACTTC
J: TRBJ2-7; V: TRBV7-2; size: -; D: -; CDR3: CASSLGWGEQYF; DNA: TGTGCCAGCAGCTTAGGTTGGGGCGAGCAGTACTTC
J: TRBJ2-2; V: TRBV18; size: -; D: -; CDR3: CASSLYHRDKGSTGELFF; DNA: TGTGCCAGCTCACTCTATCACAGGGATAAAGGTAGCACCGGGGAGCTGTTTTTT
J: TRBJ1-1; V: TRBV30; size: few; D: -; CDR3: CAWKFVTGNTEAFF; DNA: TGTGCCTGGAAGTTTGTGACTGGGAACACTGAAGCTTTCTTT
J: TRBJ2-7; V: TRBV14; size: -; D: -; CDR3: CASSYQSLPYEQYF; DNA: TGTGCCAGCAGCTACCAAAGTCTTCCCTACGAGCAGTACTTC
J: TRBJ2-3; V: TRBV2; size: -; D: TRBD1; CDR3: CASSRQGTSTDTQYF; DNA: TGTGCCAGCAGTCGACAGGGAACTAGCACAGATACGCAGTATTTT